This TCR beta chain was profiled in a study of blood T cell repertoires in COVID-19. Study-level information: Both acute and convalescent COVID-19 samples were obtained from the United States, Italy and Spain. T cells, B-cell-depleted T cells, or PBMCs supplied cDNA or gDNA.

Deletions cut 7 bases from V and 0 bases from J, with 13 bases between. Per germline, CDR1 SGHRS and CDR2 YFSETQ. The CDR3 totals 15 residues. As handled by the study authors: Amplification with reference gene primers provided the estimates of nucleated cell counts. Measured with immunoSEQ multiplex PCR; TCRdb has only the in-frame clones, and not every one. The D gene and trimming were derived from the DNA, and the V and J assignments and clone size from that table. The sample has fewer than 250,000 clones; 83% are singletons. The material sequenced was peripheral blood. This TCR was sampled from a woman aged 50 to 60 with acute or convalescent COVID-19. V gene TRBV5-1 combines with J gene TRBJ2-2; D possibly corresponds to TRBD2 (6 bases). The CDR3 region is CASSSGETNTGELFF. CDR3 bases: TGCGCCAGCTCCTCGGGGGAAACGAACACCGGGGAGCTGTTTTTT.